This T cell receptor beta chain derives from a study of cytomegalovirus exposure and HLA in healthy donors. General observations from the study: The study designated 150 or so TCR beta chains cytomegalovirus-associated. In vitro, a few CMV-associated chains proved specific for CMV antigens. For cytomegalovirus status, the classifier reportedly gave diagnoses with high specificity and sensitivity.

Comment on this clone: Antigen unknown.

CDR3 size: 15 residues. The germline V gene has CDR1 MNHEY and CDR2 SVGAGI. V was cut by 1 base and J by 4 bases, with 13 bases left in between. This table comes from immunoSEQ multiplex PCR, and its TCRdb copy is limited to in-frame clones, with some not included. The sample carries approximately 170,000 clones, 91% recorded once. The receptor was isolated from a woman aged 18-30 years in good health and CMV-seropositive. This chain links TRBV6-5 with TRBJ1-1; D might be TRBD1 (5 bases). The sample consisted of PBMCs. In nucleotides, the CDR3 is TGTGCCAGCAGTTACTGGGGCGGCCCGGGCACTGAAGCTTTCTTT. This sequence encodes CASSYWGGPGTEAFF.